This TCR beta chain was recorded in a study of OX40 agonist ivuxolimab in advanced cancers. About the research overall: With ivuxolimab, an agonistic anti-OX40 (CD134) antibody, patients were treated. Patients achieving partial responses numbered three: one hepatocellular carcinoma case and two cutaneous melanoma cases.

Study-level points and caveats: The CD4+ and CD8+ T cells in the blood had expanded clonally by week 6 at 0.1 to 3.0 mg/kg.

CDR3 length: 13 amino acids. V lost 6 bases to trimming and J lost 2 bases, with 11 bases between them. Germline V gene data show CDR1 as MNHEY and CDR2 as SMNVEV (reference sequence). A single count supports this clone. Its antigen is unidentified. TCRdb's copy holds only in-frame clones and misses some; the assay was immunoSEQ multiplex PCR. The sample carries about 25,000 clones, 80% to 90% recorded once. Baseline was the first blood sampling point, followed by cycle 4 day 1 and cycle 7 day 1. The V call is TRBV27, the J call TRBJ2-7, with a weak D call TRBD2 (5 bases). Sequenced material: CD4+ or CD8+ T cells sorted from blood, taken in a trial of the OX40 agonist ivuxolimab. This TCR was recovered from an adult with an advanced solid tumor such as melanoma, head and neck, liver or kidney cancer. CDR3 sequence reads: CASSPGRTYEQYF. CDR3 nucleotide sequence: TGTGCCAGCAGCCCGGGGAGAACCTACGAGCAGTACTTC.